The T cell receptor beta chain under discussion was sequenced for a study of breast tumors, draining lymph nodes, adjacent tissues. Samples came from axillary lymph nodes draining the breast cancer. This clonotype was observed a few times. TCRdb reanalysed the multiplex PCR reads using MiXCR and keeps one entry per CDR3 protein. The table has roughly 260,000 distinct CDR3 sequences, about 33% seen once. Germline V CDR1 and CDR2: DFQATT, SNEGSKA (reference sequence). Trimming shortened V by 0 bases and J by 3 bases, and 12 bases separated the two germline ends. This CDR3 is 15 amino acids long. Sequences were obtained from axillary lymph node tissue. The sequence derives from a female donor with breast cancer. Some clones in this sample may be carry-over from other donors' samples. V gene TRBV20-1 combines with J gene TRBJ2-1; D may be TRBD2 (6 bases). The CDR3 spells CSAREPGGNYNEQFF. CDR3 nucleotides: TGCAGTGCTAGAGAACCTGGCGGGAACTACAATGAGCAGTTCTTC.